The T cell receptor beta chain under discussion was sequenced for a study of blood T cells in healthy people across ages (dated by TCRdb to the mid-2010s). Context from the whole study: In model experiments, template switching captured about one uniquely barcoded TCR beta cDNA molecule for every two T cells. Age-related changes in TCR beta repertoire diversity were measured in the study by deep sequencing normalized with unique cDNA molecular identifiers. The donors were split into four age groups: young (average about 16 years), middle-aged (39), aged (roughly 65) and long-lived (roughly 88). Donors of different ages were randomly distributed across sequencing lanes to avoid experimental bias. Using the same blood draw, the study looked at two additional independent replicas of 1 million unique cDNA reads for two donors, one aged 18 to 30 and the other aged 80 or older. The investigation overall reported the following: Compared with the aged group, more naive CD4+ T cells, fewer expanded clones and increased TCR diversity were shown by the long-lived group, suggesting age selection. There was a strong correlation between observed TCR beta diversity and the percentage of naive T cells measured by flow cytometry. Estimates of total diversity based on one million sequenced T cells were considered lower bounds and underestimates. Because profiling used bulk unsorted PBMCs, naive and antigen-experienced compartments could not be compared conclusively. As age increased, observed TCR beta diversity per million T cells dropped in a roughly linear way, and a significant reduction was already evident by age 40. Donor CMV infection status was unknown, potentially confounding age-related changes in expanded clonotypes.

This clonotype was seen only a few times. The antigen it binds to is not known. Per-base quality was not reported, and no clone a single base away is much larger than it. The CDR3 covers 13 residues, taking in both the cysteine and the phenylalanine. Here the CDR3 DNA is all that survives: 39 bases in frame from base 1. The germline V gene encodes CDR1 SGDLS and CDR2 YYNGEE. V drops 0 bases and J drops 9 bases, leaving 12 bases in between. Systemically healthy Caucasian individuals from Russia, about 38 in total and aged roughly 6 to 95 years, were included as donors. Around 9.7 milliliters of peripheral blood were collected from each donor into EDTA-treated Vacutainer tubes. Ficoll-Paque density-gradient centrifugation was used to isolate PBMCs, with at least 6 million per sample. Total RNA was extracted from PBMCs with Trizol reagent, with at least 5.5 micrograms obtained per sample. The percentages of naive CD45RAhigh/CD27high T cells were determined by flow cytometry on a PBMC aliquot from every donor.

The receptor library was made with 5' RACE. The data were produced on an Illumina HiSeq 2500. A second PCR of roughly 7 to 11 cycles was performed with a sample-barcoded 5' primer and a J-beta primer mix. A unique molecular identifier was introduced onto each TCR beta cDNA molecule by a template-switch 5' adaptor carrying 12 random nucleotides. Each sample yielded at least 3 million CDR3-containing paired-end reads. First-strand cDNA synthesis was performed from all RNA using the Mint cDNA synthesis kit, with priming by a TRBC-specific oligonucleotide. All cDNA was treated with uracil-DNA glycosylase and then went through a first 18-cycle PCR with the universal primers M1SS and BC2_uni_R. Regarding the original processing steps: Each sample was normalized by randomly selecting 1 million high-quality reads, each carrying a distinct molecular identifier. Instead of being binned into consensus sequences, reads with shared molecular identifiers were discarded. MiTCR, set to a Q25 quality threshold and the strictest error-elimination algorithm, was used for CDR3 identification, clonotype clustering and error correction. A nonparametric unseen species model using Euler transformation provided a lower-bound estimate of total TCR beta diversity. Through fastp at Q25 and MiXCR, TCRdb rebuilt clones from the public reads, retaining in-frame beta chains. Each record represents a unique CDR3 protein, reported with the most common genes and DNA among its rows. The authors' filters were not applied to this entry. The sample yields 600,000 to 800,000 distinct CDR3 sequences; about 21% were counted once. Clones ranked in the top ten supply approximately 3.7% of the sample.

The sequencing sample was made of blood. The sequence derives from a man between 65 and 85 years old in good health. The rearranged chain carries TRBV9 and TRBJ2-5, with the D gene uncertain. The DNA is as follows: TGTGCCAGCAGCGTAGATGTTTTCCGGGCCCAGTACTTC. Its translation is CASSVDVFRAQYF.